The 31 T cell receptor beta chains in this list originate from one sample, sequenced in a study of brain T cells in children with intractable seizures. Sequencing was performed with immunoSEQ multiplex PCR; in TCRdb, only in-frame clones are kept and a portion is missing. The table has around 100,000 clones, approximately 94% seen once. Sequenced here: peripheral blood, sampled at surgery. The source is a boy under three years old with hemimegalencephaly and intractable seizures.

The chain recombines TRBV7-2 with TRBJ2-3; tentatively, D is TRBD2 (6 bases). With 5 bases removed from V and 8 bases from J, the gap between germline ends came to 14 bases. CDR1 and CDR2 from the germline V gene are SGHTA and FQGNSA. CDR3 length: 13 residues. CDR3 sequence (DNA): TGTGCCAGCAGCCAAATGGGGGACTTTACGCAGTATTTT. Protein sequence: CASSQMGDFTQYF.

The chain is built from TRBV28 and TRBJ1-2, with D possibly matching TRBD1 (6 bases). CDR1 and CDR2 from the germline V gene are MDHEN and SYDVKM. This CDR3 has 14 amino acids. V was trimmed by 2 bases and J by 8 bases, leaving 15 bases between them. The CDR3 reads CASSLPSGEGGYTF. In DNA form, the CDR3 reads TGTGCCAGCAGTTTACCTTCAGGGGAGGGAGGCTACACCTTC.

This clone appeared once. The rearrangement uses TRBV27 and TRBJ1-4; no reliable D call. The germline V gene has CDR1 MNHEY and CDR2 SMNVEV (reference sequence). This CDR3 contains 15 residues. Trimming cost V 2 bases and J 5 bases, with 12 bases left between them. The CDR3 region has the DNA TGTGCCAGCAGTTTACAACAACACTTAAATGAAAAACTGTTTTTT. It specifies CASSLQQHLNEKLFF.

The V call is TRBV5-1, the J call TRBJ2-3, with TRBD2 matching 7 bases. Germline V CDR1 and CDR2: SGHRS, YFSETQ. The CDR3 length is 15 residues. Trimming cost V 2 bases and J 1 base; bases outside gene matches: 4. DNA for the CDR3: TGCGCCAGCAGCTTCGAGCGGGGAGGCACAGATACGCAGTATTTT. It encodes CASSFERGGTDTQYF.

J is TRBJ1-1 and V is TRBV5-1, with no clear D. The CDR3 consists of 13 residues. V lost 2 bases and J 1 base, leaving 6 bases between the germline ends. In germline, CDR1 is SGHRS, CDR2 YFSETQ. The CDR3 region has the DNA TGCGCCAGCAGCTTCAGAGGGAACACTGAAGCTTTCTTT. This sequence encodes CASSFRGNTEAFF.

The chain combines TRBV12-5 with TRBJ1-2, with 8 bases identical to TRBD1. This CDR3 has 15 residues. Germline loops: CDR1 LGHNT, CDR2 FRNRAP. V shed 5 bases and J 0 bases; nucleotides not matched to a gene: 5. The CDR3 spells CASGPRQGPNYGYTF. CDR3 nucleotide sequence: TGTGCTAGTGGTCCACGACAGGGGCCTAACTATGGCTACACCTTC.

The chain uses TRBV24-1 and TRBJ2-1; TRBD2 aligns across 8 bases. Looked up from germline, CDR1 is KGHDR and CDR2 is SFDVKD. Germline trimming cut 4 bases from V and 4 bases from J; bases unmatched to any gene: 8. CDR3 size: 16 residues. CDR3 sequence: CATSEGGLVRYNEQFF. The CDR3, as DNA: TGTGCCACCAGTGAGGGGGGACTAGTTCGGTACAATGAGCAGTTCTTC.

V gene TRBV2 combines with J gene TRBJ2-7; 7 nucleotides align to TRBD2. This CDR3 is built from 15 residues. The germline V gene has CDR1 SNHLY and CDR2 FYNNEI. After removal of 3 bases from V and 0 bases from J, the junction contained 5 bases not matched to a gene. This chain's CDR3 is CASSDWEGPSYEQYF. Written as DNA, the CDR3 is TGTGCCAGCAGTGATTGGGAGGGGCCCTCCTACGAGCAGTACTTC.

This chain connects TRBV19 to TRBJ2-7; D is perhaps TRBD1 (5 bases). Germline V gives CDR1 LNHDA, CDR2 SQIVND (reference sequence). The CDR3 loop spans 15 amino acids. V lost 7 bases and J lost 1, with 17 bases in between. The CDR3 DNA sequence: TGTGCCAGTACCACTCACACAAGACAGTCCTACGAGCAGTACTTC. It codes for CASTTHTRQSYEQYF.

The table lists this clone with a count of one. The V call is TRBV24-1, the J call TRBJ2-3; possibly TRBD1 for D (6 bases). The CDR3 loop spans 16 amino acids. In germline, CDR1 is KGHDR, CDR2 SFDVKD. V lost 0 bases, J lost 0 bases, and 9 bases lay in between. The CDR3 here is CATSDLQGYSTDTQYF. CDR3 sequence (DNA): TGTGCCACCAGTGATTTGCAGGGGTATAGCACAGATACGCAGTATTTT.

This sequence joins TRBV7-3 and TRBJ2-5; maybe TRBD2 (6 bases). Trimming took 2 bases from V and 5 from J, leaving 12 bases between them. This CDR3 region has 14 residues. The germline CDR1 and CDR2 sequences are SGHTA and FQGTGA. CDR3 residues: CASSLGGMGETQYF. The CDR3 coding sequence is TGTGCCAGCAGCTTAGGCGGGATGGGGGAGACCCAGTACTTC.

The rearrangement uses TRBV4-1 and TRBJ2-7; D possibly corresponds to TRBD1 (6 bases). In germline, CDR1 is MGHRA, CDR2 YSYEKL. CDR3 length equals 16 residues. Trimming stripped 3 bases from V and 3 bases from J, with 18 bases between. CDR3 in amino acids: CASSHGFPLRGYEQYF. The CDR3 nucleotides read TGCGCCAGCAGCCATGGCTTCCCCCTCAGGGGCTACGAGCAGTACTTC.

The V and J genes are TRBV7-2 and TRBJ2-7; D possibly corresponds to TRBD2 (6 bases). Trimming took 1 base from V and 4 from J, leaving 17 bases between them. This CDR3 region has 16 residues. Germline CDR1 and CDR2: SGHTA and FQGNSA. This CDR3 reads CASSLDPAGRGYEQYF. The CDR3 DNA reads as TGTGCCAGCAGCTTAGACCCGGCGGGACGGGGGTACGAGCAGTACTTC. The full variable domain, completed using reference TRBV7-2 and TRBJ2-7, is GAGVSQSPSNKVTEKGKDVELRCDPISGHTALYWYRQSLGQGLEFLIYFQGNSAPDKSGLPSDRFSAERTGGSVSTLTIQRTQQEDSAVYLCASSLDPAGRGYEQYFGPGTRLTVT.

The CDR3, as DNA: TGTGCCAGCAGTTTAGTTGCTTATGTGGGGCTACTCAATGAAAAACTGTTTTTT. Translated: CASSLVAYVGLLNEKLFF. The rearrangement links TRBV28 to TRBJ1-4; perhaps TRBD1 as D (5 bases). Germline-derived CDR1 and CDR2 are MDHEN and SYDVKM. V was pared by 2 bases and J by 5 bases, with 21 bases between. The CDR3 has 18 residues.

With respect to this clone: One end of the junction varies from germline; a read error may be responsible. The chain has TRBV5-1 and TRBJ2-4; D not certain. Germline CDR1 and CDR2: SGHRS and YFSETQ. There are 13 residues in the CDR3. CDR3 sequence (DNA): TGCGCCAGCAGCCTGGAACCCAACAACATTCAGTACTTC. Amino acid sequence: CASSLEPNNIQYF.

This clone was seen only once. DNA of the CDR3: TGTGCCAGCAGCGGAAACGATGATGGCTACACCTTC. Its translation: CASSGNDDGYTF. The rearrangement uses TRBV7-3 and TRBJ1-2, with unresolved D. CDR1 and CDR2 from the germline V gene are SGHTA and FQGTGA. The CDR3 covers 12 residues. V was pared by 5 bases and J by 6 bases, with 10 bases between.

The chain recombines TRBV6-5 with TRBJ1-6; D may be TRBD1 (5 bases). The ends were cut back, 0 bases at V and 9 bases at J, with 9 bases in the middle. There are 14 residues in the CDR3. Per germline, CDR1 MNHEY and CDR2 SVGAGI. CDR3 region: CASSYSMGVSPLHF. CDR3 in DNA: TGTGCCAGCAGTTACTCGATGGGGGTTTCACCCCTCCACTTT.

The gene calls are TRBV7-4 and TRBJ2-1; TRBD2 matches 11 bases. Per the germline V gene, CDR1 is SGHVT and CDR2 is SQSDAQ. CDR3 length equals 16 residues. J gave up 9 bases and V 0 bases, and 7 bases lay outside the gene matches. CDR3 DNA sequence: TGTGCCAGCAGCTTAGCGGTAGCGGGAGGGCACAGTGAGCAGTTCTTC. Protein: CASSLAVAGGHSEQFF. Supplemented by reference TRBV7-4 and TRBJ2-1, the full variable domain reads GAGVSQSPRYKVAKRGRDVALRCDSISGHVTLYWYRQTLGQGSEVLTYSQSDAQRDKSGRPSGRFSAERPERSVSTLKIQRTEQGDSAVYLCASSLAVAGGHSEQFFGPGTRLTVL.

J is TRBJ2-3 and V is TRBV4-3; no clear D gene. Germline CDR1 LGHNA, CDR2 YSLEER. CDR3 length: 13 amino acids. The ends were cut back, 4 bases at V and 9 bases at J, with 14 bases in the middle. CDR3 nucleotides: TGCGCCAGCAGCCCTAAGATGGGGTACACGCAGTATTTT. Protein product: CASSPKMGYTQYF.

The chain links TRBV11-2 to TRBJ2-7; D unclear. The V and J ends lost 8 bases and 2 bases respectively, with 4 bases between them. The CDR3 sequence is 10 residues long. Germline loops: CDR1 SGHAT, CDR2 FQNNGV. The CDR3, as DNA: TGTGCCAGCCGTCCCTACGAGCAGTACTTC. Translated: CASRPYEQYF.

V is TRBV4-3 and J is TRBJ2-7; 8 nucleotides agree with TRBD1. This CDR3 region has 15 residues. CDR1 and CDR2 (germline): LGHNA, YSLEER. V gave up 0 bases and J gave up 3 bases; unmatched junction bases: 4. The CDR3 DNA follows: TGCGCCAGCAGCCAAGAACCAGGGGGCTACTACGAGCAGTACTTC. Translation: CASSQEPGGYYEQYF.

The chain employs TRBV6-5 and TRBJ2-1, with TRBD2 identical over 7 bases. This CDR3 is built from 15 residues. With V trimmed by 8 bases and J by 9 bases, 16 bases remained unmatched. Germline V gene sequence: CDR1 MNHEY, CDR2 SVGAGI. CDR3 residues: CASHPSTSRAGEQFF. CDR3 in DNA: TGTGCCAGCCATCCTTCGACTAGCCGAGCGGGTGAGCAGTTCTTC.

The genes are TRBV9 and TRBJ2-3, with 10 bases matching TRBD2. V lost 0 bases and J lost 3; bases outside the gene matches: 7. The CDR3 has 17 amino acids. The germline V gene encodes CDR1 SGDLS and CDR2 YYNGEE. Here the CDR3 reads CASSVGLAGAGTDTQYF. The CDR3 region has the DNA TGTGCCAGCAGCGTAGGGCTAGCGGGAGCAGGGACAGATACGCAGTATTTT.

V is TRBV28 and J is TRBJ1-2; D is possibly TRBD1 (5 bases). The CDR3 runs 14 residues. Trimming removed 4 bases at V and 8 bases at J, with 17 bases between. Per germline, CDR1 MDHEN and CDR2 SYDVKM. CDR3 region: CASSWVVRGGGYTF. The CDR3 bases are TGTGCCAGCAGTTGGGTGGTGAGGGGAGGCGGCTACACCTTC.

This chain joins TRBV9 and TRBJ2-1, with D perhaps matching TRBD2 (6 bases). The CDR3 totals 12 residues. V lost 8 bases to trimming and J lost 0 bases, with 6 bases between them. Germline-derived CDR1 and CDR2 are SGDLS and YYNGEE. This CDR3 reads CARGGSYNEQFF. The CDR3 DNA reads as TGTGCCAGGGGGGGCTCCTACAATGAGCAGTTCTTC.

The chain links TRBV5-5 to TRBJ2-5; D unresolved. V was shortened by 4 bases and J by 2 bases, with 9 bases between the two germline ends. This CDR3 comprises 13 residues. The V gene's germline CDR1 is SGHKS and CDR2 YYEKEE (reference sequence). The CDR3 here is CASSPGPQETQYF. CDR3 bases: TGTGCCAGCAGCCCCGGGCCGCAAGAGACCCAGTACTTC.

This clone appeared once. V is TRBV9 and J is TRBJ2-1; D unresolved. The V gene's germline CDR1 is SGDLS and CDR2 YYNGEE. The germline V and J ends were trimmed by 0 bases and 0 bases, with 7 bases remaining between them. CDR3 length equals 15 residues. The chain's CDR3 is CASSVEGHSYNEQFF. CDR3 nucleotide sequence: TGTGCCAGCAGCGTAGAGGGCCACTCCTACAATGAGCAGTTCTTC.

V gene TRBV6-5 combines with J gene TRBJ2-2; perhaps D is TRBD1 or TRBD2 (5 bases each). This CDR3 is built from 15 residues. Germline CDR1 MNHEY, CDR2 SVGAGI. V lost 6 bases to trimming and J lost 6 bases, with 17 bases between them. The CDR3 DNA reads TGTGCCAGCAGCCCCGGGGCAGCACCGGCCGGGGAGCTGTTTTTT. Amino acids: CASSPGAAPAGELFF.

This rearrangement joins TRBV7-3 to TRBJ2-3, with 7 bases that match TRBD2. Germline V CDR1 and CDR2: SGHTA, FQGTGA. The CDR3 sequence is 15 residues long. V lost 5 bases to trimming and J lost 0 bases; unmatched junction nucleotides: 5. The CDR3 sequence: CASSLFSGSTDTQYF. The CDR3 nucleotides read TGTGCCAGCAGCCTGTTTAGCGGGAGCACAGATACGCAGTATTTT.

The V call is TRBV6-5, the J call TRBJ2-2; 7 positions agree with TRBD1. V dropped 7 bases and J dropped 1; count of bases not matched to a gene: 3. This CDR3 spans 14 amino acids. CDR1 and CDR2 (germline): MNHEY, SVGAGI. The CDR3 bases are TGTGCCAGCAACAACAGGGGGAACACCGGGGAGCTGTTTTTT. This encodes CASNNRGNTGELFF.

About this clone: A read error may produce the germline difference seen at one junction end. The chain recombines TRBV28 with TRBJ1-2; D call uncertain. The CDR3 sequence is 14 residues long. Germline V gene lookup returns CDR1 MDHEN and CDR2 SYDVKM. CDR3 sequence (DNA): TGTGCCAGCAGTTTTAGATCCCTGCCGGCGGCCTTAAACTTC. Residues: CASSFRSLPAALNF.